The 8 T cell receptor beta chains below were found in one sample sequenced in a study of blood T cell repertoires in COVID-19. Repertoires were generated with immunoSEQ multiplex PCR, while TCRdb's copy carries only in-frame clones and drops some. The sample consists of over 110,000 clones, 81% of them appearing once. The sample comprised peripheral blood. Source of these receptors: a human donor in a cohort sampled during active COVID-19.

V usage is TRBV7-3 and J usage is TRBJ1-2; D may be TRBD1 (5 bases). Germline-derived CDR1 and CDR2 are SGHTA and FQGTGA. V shed 0 bases and J shed 5 bases, with 7 bases lying between them. The CDR3 spans 13 residues. The CDR3 DNA is TGTGCCAGCAGCTTAACAGGGGAATATGGCTACACCTTC. Translating gives CASSLTGEYGYTF. Full variable domain (missing parts from reference TRBV7-3 and TRBJ1-2): GAGVSQTPSNKVTEKGKYVELRCDPISGHTALYWYRQSLGQGPEFLIYFQGTGAADDSGLPNDRFFAVRPEGSVSTLKIQRTERGDSAVYLCASSLTGEYGYTFGSGTRLTVV.

V usage is TRBV3-1 (or the pseudogene TRBV3-2) and J usage is TRBJ2-7, with TRBD2 matching 15 bases. Trimming took 4 bases from V and 4 from J; bases not matched to a gene: 8. The V gene's germline CDR1 is LGHDT and CDR2 YNNKEL (reference sequence). There are 17 residues in the CDR3. The CDR3 sequence: CASSRGTSGRNAYEQYF. The CDR3 DNA reads TGTGCCAGCAGCCGAGGGACTAGCGGGAGGAATGCTTACGAGCAGTACTTC.

The chain couples TRBV18 to TRBJ1-4, with a weak D call TRBD1 (5 bases). V was pared by 6 bases and J by 4 bases, with 15 bases between. The CDR3 consists of 15 residues. Germline-derived CDR1 and CDR2 are KGHSH and LQKENI. The CDR3 protein is CASSQQRGGNEKLFF. In nucleotides, the CDR3 is TGTGCCAGCTCCCAACAACGGGGGGGTAATGAAAAACTGTTTTTT.

This clone was recorded once. The J gene is TRBJ2-3, the V gene TRBV25-1; TRBD1 matches 8 bases. The CDR3 extends over 15 amino acids. J lost 4 bases, V lost 3 bases, and 6 bases had no gene match. CDR1 and CDR2 (germline): MGHDK, SYGVNS. This CDR3 is CASSDATGEADTQYF. The DNA of the CDR3 is TGTGCCAGCAGTGATGCGACAGGGGAAGCAGATACGCAGTATTTT.

The chain combines TRBV7-9 with TRBJ1-6, with D possibly matching TRBD1 (5 bases). Trimming shortened V by 3 bases and J by 7 bases, and 7 bases separated the two germline ends. CDR1 and CDR2 from the germline V gene are SEHNR and FQNEAQ (reference sequence). This CDR3 has 13 amino acids. The CDR3 loop is CASSFDRNSPLHF. CDR3 bases: TGTGCCAGCAGCTTCGACAGAAATTCACCCCTCCACTTT. The complete variable domain, with remaining parts taken from reference TRBV7-9 and TRBJ1-6, reads DTGVSQNPRHKITKRGQNVTFRCDPISEHNRLYWYRQTLGQGPEFLTYFQNEAQLEKSRLLSDRFSAERPKGSFSTLEIQRTEQGDSAMYLCASSFDRNSPLHFGNGTRLTVT.

With respect to this clone: The identical CDR3 is also encoded by other nucleotide sequences in the sample. This CDR3 reads CASSVGGRAEAFF. The CDR3 bases are TGTGCCAGCAGCGTGGGGGGGCGGGCTGAAGCTTTCTTT. The chain joins TRBV9 to TRBJ1-1, with D tentatively TRBD1 (6 bases). V dropped 2 bases and J dropped 6 bases, with 11 bases sitting between them. In germline, CDR1 is SGDLS, CDR2 YYNGEE. This CDR3 is built from 13 residues.

The chain is built from TRBV7-3 and TRBJ1-3; 7 nucleotides align to TRBD1. The CDR3 length is 15 residues. The V and J ends lost 4 bases and 2 bases, in that order; junction bases with no gene match: 5. Per germline, CDR1 SGHTA and CDR2 FQGTGA. Here the CDR3 DNA reads TGTGCCAGCAGCTCAAAGGGGACAGCTGGAAACACCATATATTTT. Protein: CASSSKGTAGNTIYF.

This chain joins TRBV3-1 (or the pseudogene TRBV3-2) and TRBJ2-7; TRBD2 matches 12 bases. This CDR3 region has 13 residues. V shed 5 bases and J 6 bases; nucleotides not matched to a gene: 2. Germline-derived CDR1 and CDR2 are LGHDT and YNNKEL (reference sequence). This CDR3 is CASSRTSGIEQYF. Here the CDR3 DNA reads TGTGCCAGCAGCAGGACTAGCGGGATCGAGCAGTACTTC.